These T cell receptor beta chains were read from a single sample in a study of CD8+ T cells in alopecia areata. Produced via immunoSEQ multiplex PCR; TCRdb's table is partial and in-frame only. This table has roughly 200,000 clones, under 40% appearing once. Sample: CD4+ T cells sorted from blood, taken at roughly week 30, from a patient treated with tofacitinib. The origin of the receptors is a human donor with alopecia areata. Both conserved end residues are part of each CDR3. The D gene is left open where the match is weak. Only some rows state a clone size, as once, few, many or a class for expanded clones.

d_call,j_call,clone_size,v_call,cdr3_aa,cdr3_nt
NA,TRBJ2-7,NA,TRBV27,CASRYRTESYEQYF,TGTGCCAGCAGGTACAGGACGGAATCCTACGAGCAGTACTTC
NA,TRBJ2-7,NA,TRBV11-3,CASSLDRYEQYF,TGTGCCAGCAGCCTTGACCGTTACGAGCAGTACTTC
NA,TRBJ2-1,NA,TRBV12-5,CASGRPGSSYNEQFF,TGTGCTAGTGGTCGCCCAGGGAGCTCCTACAATGAGCAGTTCTTC
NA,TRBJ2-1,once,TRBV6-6,CASSGRYNEQFF,TGTGCCAGCAGTGGCAGATACAATGAGCAGTTCTTC
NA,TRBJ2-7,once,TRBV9,CASSVGLSHEQYF,TGTGCCAGCAGCGTAGGATTAAGTCACGAGCAGTACTTC
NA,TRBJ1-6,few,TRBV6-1,CASSEDPGSSPLHF,TGTGCCAGCAGTGAAGATCCGGGTTCCTCACCCCTCCACTTT
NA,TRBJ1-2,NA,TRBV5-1,CASSLEVHYGYTF,TGCGCCAGCAGCTTGGAGGTACACTATGGCTACACCTTC
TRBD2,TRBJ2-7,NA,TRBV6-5,CASSGRGRSLYEQYF,TGTGCCAGCAGTGGGCGCGGGAGGTCTCTCTACGAGCAGTACTTC
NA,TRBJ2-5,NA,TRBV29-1,CSLGGPGETQYF,TGCAGCCTTGGGGGCCCCGGGGAGACCCAGTACTTC
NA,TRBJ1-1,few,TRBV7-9,CASSRGVNTEAFF,TGTGCCAGCAGCAGGGGGGTGAACACTGAAGCTTTCTTT
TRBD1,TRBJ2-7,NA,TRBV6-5,CASSSPGQNYEQYF,TGTGCCAGCAGTTCACCGGGACAGAACTACGAGCAGTACTTC
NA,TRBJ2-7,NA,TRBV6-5,CASRTGGYEQYF,TGTGCCAGCAGAACCGGGGGCTACGAGCAGTACTTC
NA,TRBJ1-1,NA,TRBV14,CASSQDSRATEAFF,TGTGCCAGCAGCCAAGATAGCCGAGCCACTGAAGCTTTCTTT
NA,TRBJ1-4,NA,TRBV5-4,CASSLSIGRLAALNEKLFF,TGTGCCAGCAGCTTGTCGATAGGAAGGTTGGCAGCTCTTAATGAAAAACTGTTTTTT
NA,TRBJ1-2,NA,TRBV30,CAWSVLGQLFWGYTF,TGTGCCTGGAGTGTACTAGGACAGCTCTTCTGGGGCTACACCTTC
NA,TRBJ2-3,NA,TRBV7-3,CASSPQTTGDTQYF,TGTGCCAGCAGCCCACAAACCACGGGAGATACGCAGTATTTT
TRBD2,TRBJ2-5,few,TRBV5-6,CASSLALPSGRYQETQYF,TGTGCCAGCAGCTTGGCCCTACCTAGCGGGAGGTACCAAGAGACCCAGTACTTC
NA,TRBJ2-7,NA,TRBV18,CASSLAVGYEQYF,TGTGCCAGCTCCCTAGCCGTCGGGTACGAGCAGTACTTC
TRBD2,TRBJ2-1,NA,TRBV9,CASTRSGLAANNEQFF,TGTGCCAGCACCCGCTCGGGACTAGCGGCCAACAATGAGCAGTTCTTC
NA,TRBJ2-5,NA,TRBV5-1,CASSLEGRGQGETQYF,TGCGCCAGCAGCTTGGAAGGGCGGGGTCAAGGAGAGACCCAGTACTTC
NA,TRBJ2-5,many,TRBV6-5,CASSYRETQYF,TGTGCCAGCAGTTATAGAGAGACCCAGTACTTC
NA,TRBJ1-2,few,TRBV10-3,CAIFGPCYTF,TGTGCCATCTTCGGACCCTGCTACACCTTC
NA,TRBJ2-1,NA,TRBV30,CAWKHSPRGGVYEQFF,TGTGCCTGGAAACACAGCCCCCGGGGTGGTGTATATGAGCAGTTCTTC
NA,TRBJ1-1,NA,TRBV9,CASSVSPNTEAFF,TGTGCCAGCAGCGTATCTCCGAACACTGAAGCTTTCTTT
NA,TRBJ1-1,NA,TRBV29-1,CSVRGMTEAFF,TGCAGCGTTCGGGGTATGACTGAAGCTTTCTTT
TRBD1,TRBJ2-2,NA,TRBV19,CASRAGGYTGELFF,TGTGCCAGTAGGGCAGGGGGCTACACCGGGGAGCTGTTTTTT
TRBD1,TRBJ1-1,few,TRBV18,CASSRTGTGNTEAFF,TGTGCCAGCTCACGGACGGGGACAGGTAACACTGAAGCTTTCTTT
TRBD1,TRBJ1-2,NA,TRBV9,CASSQGQLNYGYTF,TGTGCCAGCAGCCAGGGACAGCTCAACTATGGCTACACCTTC
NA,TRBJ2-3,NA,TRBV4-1,CASSLLAGSTDTQYF,TGCGCCAGCAGCCTCCTCGCGGGGAGCACAGATACGCAGTATTTT
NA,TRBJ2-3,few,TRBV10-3,CAISAGADTQYF,TGTGCCATCAGTGCGGGGGCAGATACGCAGTATTTT
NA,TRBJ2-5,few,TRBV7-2,CASSRQGGETQYF,TGTGCCAGCAGCCGACAGGGAGGAGAGACCCAGTACTTC
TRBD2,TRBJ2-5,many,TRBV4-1,CASSQDGRETQYF,TGCGCCAGCAGCCAAGACGGGAGGGAGACCCAGTACTTC
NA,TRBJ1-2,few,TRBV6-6,CASSYMGVDGYTF,TGTGCCAGCAGTTACATGGGGGTAGATGGCTACACCTTC
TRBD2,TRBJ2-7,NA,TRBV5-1,CASSRSGESYEQYF,TGCGCCAGCAGCCGTAGCGGGGAATCCTACGAGCAGTACTTC
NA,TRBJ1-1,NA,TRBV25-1,CASSPNANSEAFF,TGTGCCAGCAGTCCAAACGCTAACAGCGAAGCTTTCTTT
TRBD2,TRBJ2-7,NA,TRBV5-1,CASSFSLAGGPGEQYF,TGCGCCAGCAGCTTTTCGCTAGCGGGGGGGCCTGGCGAGCAGTACTTC
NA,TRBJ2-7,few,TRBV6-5,CASSTQGGGGYEQYF,TGTGCCAGCAGTACCCAAGGGGGGGGCGGATACGAGCAGTACTTC
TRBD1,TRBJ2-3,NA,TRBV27,CASSHPLTGVDTQYF,TGTGCCAGCAGTCACCCCCTTACAGGGGTGGATACGCAGTATTTT
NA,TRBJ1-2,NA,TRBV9,CASRFGQISNYGYTF,TGTGCCAGCCGATTCGGACAGATCTCTAACTATGGCTACACCTTC
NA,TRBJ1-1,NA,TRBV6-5,CASSYSFYLEAFF,TGTGCCAGCAGTTACTCTTTCTACCTTGAAGCTTTCTTT
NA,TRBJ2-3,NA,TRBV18,CACSPGGAPDTRYF,TGTGCCTGCTCACCAGGAGGCGCCCCCGATACGCGGTATTTT
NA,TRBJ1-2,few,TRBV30,CAWTTTATYYGYTF,TGTGCCTGGACTACTACAGCAACCTACTATGGCTACACCTTC
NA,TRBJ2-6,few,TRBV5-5,CASRYTGSSGANVLTF,TGTGCCAGCAGGTATACAGGGTCCTCTGGGGCCAACGTCCTGACTTTC
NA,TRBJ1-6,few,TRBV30,CAWSVGRTGNSPLHF,TGTGCCTGGAGTGTTGGCCGGACTGGTAATTCACCCCTCCACTTT
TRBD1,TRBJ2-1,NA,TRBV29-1,CSAAPGQFYNEQFF,TGCAGCGCCGCCCCGGGACAGTTCTACAATGAGCAGTTCTTC
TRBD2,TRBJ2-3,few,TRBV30,CAWDQGLALTDTQYF,TGTGCCTGGGATCAGGGACTAGCGCTCACAGATACGCAGTATTTT
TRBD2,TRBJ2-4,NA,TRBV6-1,CASSVKRERNIQYF,TGTGCCAGCAGTGTCAAGCGGGAGAGAAACATTCAGTACTTC
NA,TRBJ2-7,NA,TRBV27,CASSSFRGRGVWEQYF,TGTGCCAGCAGTTCGTTTAGGGGGCGCGGGGTTTGGGAGCAGTACTTC
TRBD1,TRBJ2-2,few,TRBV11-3,CASSPGGFNTGELFF,TGTGCCAGCAGCCCAGGGGGCTTCAACACCGGGGAGCTGTTTTTT
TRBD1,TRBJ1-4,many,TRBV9,CASSVAQGADNEKLFF,TGTGCCAGCAGCGTAGCCCAGGGGGCTGATAATGAAAAACTGTTTTTT
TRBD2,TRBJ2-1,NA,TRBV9,CASSVGTSGRVNEQFF,TGTGCCAGCAGCGTGGGGACTAGCGGGAGGGTTAATGAGCAGTTCTTC
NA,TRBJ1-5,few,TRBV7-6,CASSLGNQPQHF,TGTGCCAGCAGCTTAGGAAATCAGCCCCAGCATTTT
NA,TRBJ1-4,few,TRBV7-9,CASSPPPSNEKLFF,TGTGCCAGCAGCCCCCCCCCATCAAATGAAAAACTGTTTTTT